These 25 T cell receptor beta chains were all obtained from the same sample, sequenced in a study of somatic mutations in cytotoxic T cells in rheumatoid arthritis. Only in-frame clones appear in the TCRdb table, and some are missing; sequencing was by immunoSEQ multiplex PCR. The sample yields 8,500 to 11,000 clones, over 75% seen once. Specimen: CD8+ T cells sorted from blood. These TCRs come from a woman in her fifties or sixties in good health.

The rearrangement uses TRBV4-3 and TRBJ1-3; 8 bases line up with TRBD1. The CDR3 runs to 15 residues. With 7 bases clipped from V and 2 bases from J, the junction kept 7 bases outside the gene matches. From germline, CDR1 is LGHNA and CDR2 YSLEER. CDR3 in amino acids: CASIRYRGTGNTIYF. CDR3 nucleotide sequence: TGCGCCAGCATCCGCTACAGGGGGACTGGAAACACCATATATTTT.

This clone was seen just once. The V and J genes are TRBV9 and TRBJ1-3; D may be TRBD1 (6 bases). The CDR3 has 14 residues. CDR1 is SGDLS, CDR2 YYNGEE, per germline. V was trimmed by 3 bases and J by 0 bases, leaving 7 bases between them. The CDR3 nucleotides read TGTGCCAGCAGCGAACAGGGCTCTGGAAACACCATATATTTT. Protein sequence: CASSEQGSGNTIYF.

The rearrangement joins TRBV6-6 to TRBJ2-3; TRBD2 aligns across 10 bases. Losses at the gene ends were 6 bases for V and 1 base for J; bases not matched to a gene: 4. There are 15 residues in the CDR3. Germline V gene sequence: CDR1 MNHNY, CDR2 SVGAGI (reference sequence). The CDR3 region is CASRGGTSGTDTQYF. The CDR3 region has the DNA TGTGCCAGCAGGGGCGGGACTAGCGGCACAGATACGCAGTATTTT.

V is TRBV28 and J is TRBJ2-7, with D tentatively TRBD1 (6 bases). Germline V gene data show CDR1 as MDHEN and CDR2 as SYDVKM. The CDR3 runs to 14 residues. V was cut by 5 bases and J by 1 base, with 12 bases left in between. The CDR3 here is CASSQSGDSYEQYF. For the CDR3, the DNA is TGTGCCAGCAGTCAATCAGGGGATTCCTACGAGCAGTACTTC.

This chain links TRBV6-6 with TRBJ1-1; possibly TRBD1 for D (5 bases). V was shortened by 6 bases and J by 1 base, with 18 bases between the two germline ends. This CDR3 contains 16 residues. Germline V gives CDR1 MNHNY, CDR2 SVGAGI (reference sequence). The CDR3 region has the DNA TGTGCCAGCAGCCTACCGACGGGACTCCAGAACACTGAAGCTTTCTTT. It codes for CASSLPTGLQNTEAFF.

The CDR3 sequence is CASSLDPGTGGRGYEQYF. CDR3 nucleotide sequence: TGTGCCAGCAGCTTAGACCCGGGTACTGGCGGGAGAGGTTACGAGCAGTACTTC. The chain combines TRBV11-2 with TRBJ2-7; TRBD2 matches 7 bases. CDR3 length: 18 residues. The J segment lost 4 bases and the V segment lost 0 bases, leaving 15 bases of the junction unmatched. Germline CDR1 reads SGHAT; CDR2 reads FQNNGV.

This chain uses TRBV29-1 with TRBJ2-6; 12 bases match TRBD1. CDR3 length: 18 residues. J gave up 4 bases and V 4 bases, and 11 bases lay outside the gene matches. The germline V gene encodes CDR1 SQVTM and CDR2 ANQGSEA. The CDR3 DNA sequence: TGCAGCGTTGCGTCCCGGGACAGGGGGCTGACAGGGGCCAACGTCCTGACTTTC. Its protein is CSVASRDRGLTGANVLTF.

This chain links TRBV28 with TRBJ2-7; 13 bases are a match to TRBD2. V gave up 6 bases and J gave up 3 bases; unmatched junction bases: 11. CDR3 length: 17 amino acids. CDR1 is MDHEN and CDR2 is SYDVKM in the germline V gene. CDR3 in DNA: TGTGCCAGCAGGGGTATAAGACTAGCGGGAGGTTTCTACGAGCAGTACTTC. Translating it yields CASRGIRLAGGFYEQYF.

The CDR3 region is CASSYTSGGKLFF. As DNA, the CDR3 is TGTGCCAGCAGTTACACCTCAGGGGGAAAACTGTTTTTT. This chain links TRBV6-5 with TRBJ1-4; 7 nucleotides match TRBD1. This CDR3 contains 13 residues. CDR1 is MNHEY and CDR2 is SVGAGI in the germline V gene. V lost 2 bases, J lost 10 bases, and 4 bases stayed unmatched.

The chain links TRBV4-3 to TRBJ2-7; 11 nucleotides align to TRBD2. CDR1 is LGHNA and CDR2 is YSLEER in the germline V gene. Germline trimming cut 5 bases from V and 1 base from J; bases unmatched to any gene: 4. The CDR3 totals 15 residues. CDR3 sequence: CASSDGTSGSYEQYF. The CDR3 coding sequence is TGCGCCAGCAGCGACGGGACTAGCGGTTCCTACGAGCAGTACTTC.

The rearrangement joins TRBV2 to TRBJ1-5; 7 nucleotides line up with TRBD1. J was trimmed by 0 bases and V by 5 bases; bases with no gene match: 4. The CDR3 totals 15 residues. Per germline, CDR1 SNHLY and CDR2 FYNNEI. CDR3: CASSKTGPSNQPQHF. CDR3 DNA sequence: TGTGCCAGCAGTAAGACAGGGCCTAGCAATCAGCCCCAGCATTTT.

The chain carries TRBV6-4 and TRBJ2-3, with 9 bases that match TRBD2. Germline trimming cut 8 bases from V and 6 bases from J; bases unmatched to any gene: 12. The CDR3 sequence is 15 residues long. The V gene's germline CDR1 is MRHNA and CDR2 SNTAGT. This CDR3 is CASSKGGSGSDTQYF. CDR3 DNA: TGTGCCAGCTCTAAGGGCGGTAGCGGGAGTGATACGCAGTATTTT.

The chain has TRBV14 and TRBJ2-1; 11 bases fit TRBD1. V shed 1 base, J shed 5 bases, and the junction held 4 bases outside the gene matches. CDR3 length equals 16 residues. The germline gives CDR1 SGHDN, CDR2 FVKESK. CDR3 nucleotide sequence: TGTGCCAGCAGCCAAGGTGCGGACAGGGGGCACAATGAGCAGTTCTTC. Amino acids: CASSQGADRGHNEQFF.

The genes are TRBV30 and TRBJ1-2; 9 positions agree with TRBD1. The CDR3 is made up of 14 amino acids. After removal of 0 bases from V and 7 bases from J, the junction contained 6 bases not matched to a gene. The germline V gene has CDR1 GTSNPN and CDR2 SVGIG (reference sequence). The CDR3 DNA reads TGTGCCTGGAGTGTTCCCACAGGGGGCGGTGGCTACACCTTC. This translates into CAWSVPTGGGGYTF. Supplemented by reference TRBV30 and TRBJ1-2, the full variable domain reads SQTIHQWPATLVQPVGSPLSLECTVEGTSNPNLYWYRQAAGRGLQLLFYSVGIGQISSEVPQNLSASRPQDRQFILSSKKLLLSDSGFYLCAWSVPTGGGGYTFGSGTRLTVV.

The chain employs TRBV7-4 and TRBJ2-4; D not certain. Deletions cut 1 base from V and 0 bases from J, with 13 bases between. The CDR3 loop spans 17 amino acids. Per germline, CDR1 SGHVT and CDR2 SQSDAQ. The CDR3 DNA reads TGTGCCAGCAGCTTAGAAACGGGTTTCCTAGCCAAAAACATTCAGTACTTC. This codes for CASSLETGFLAKNIQYF.

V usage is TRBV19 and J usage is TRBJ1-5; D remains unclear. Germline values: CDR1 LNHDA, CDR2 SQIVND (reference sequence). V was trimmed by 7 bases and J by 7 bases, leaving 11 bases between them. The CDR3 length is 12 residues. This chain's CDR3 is CASKAGWQPQHF. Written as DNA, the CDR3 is TGTGCCAGTAAAGCAGGTTGGCAGCCCCAGCATTTT.

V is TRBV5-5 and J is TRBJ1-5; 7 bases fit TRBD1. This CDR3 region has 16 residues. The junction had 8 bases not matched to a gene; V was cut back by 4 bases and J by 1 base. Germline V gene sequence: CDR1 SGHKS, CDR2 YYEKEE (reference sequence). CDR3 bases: TGTGCCAGCAGCCTCCACGACAGGGAGAGCAATCAGCCCCAGCATTTT. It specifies CASSLHDRESNQPQHF.

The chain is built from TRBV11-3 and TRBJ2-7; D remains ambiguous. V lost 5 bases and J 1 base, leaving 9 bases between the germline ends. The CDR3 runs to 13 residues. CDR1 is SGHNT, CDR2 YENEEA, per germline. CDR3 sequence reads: CASSPVLSYEQYF. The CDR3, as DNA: TGTGCCAGCAGCCCGGTCCTATCCTACGAGCAGTACTTC. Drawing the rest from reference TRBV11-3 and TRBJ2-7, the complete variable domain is EAGVVQSPRYKIIEKKQPVAFWCNPISGHNTLYWYLQNLGQGPELLIRYENEEAVDDSQLPKDRFSAERLKGVDSTLKIQPAELGDSAVYLCASSPVLSYEQYFGPGTRLTVT.

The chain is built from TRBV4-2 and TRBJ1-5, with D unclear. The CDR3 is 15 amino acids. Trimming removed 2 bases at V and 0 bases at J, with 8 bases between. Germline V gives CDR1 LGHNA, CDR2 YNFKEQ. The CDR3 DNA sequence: TGTGCCAGCAGCCAATACGCAGATAGCAATCAGCCCCAGCATTTT. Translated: CASSQYADSNQPQHF.

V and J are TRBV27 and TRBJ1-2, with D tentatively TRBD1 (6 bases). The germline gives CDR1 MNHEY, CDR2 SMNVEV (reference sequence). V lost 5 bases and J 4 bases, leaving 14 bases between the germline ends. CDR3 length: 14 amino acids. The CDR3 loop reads CASSPTGRGYGYTF. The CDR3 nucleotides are TGTGCCAGCAGTCCAACAGGGAGGGGCTATGGCTACACCTTC.

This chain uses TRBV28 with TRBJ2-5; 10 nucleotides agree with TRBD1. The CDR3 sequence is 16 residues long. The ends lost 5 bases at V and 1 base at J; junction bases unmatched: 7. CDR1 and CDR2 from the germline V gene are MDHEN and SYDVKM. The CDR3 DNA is TGTGCCAGCAGTCTCCGGGACAGGGGCGTCCAAGAGACCCAGTACTTC. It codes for CASSLRDRGVQETQYF.

The CDR3 nucleotides are TGTGCCAGCAGTTACTCGGAGGGACCCTTCTACGAGCAGTACTTC. Translating gives CASSYSEGPFYEQYF. The chain uses TRBV6-5 and TRBJ2-7; D is perhaps TRBD2 (6 bases). V dropped 0 bases and J dropped 3 bases, with 12 bases sitting between them. This CDR3 is built from 15 residues. Germline V gives CDR1 MNHEY, CDR2 SVGAGI.

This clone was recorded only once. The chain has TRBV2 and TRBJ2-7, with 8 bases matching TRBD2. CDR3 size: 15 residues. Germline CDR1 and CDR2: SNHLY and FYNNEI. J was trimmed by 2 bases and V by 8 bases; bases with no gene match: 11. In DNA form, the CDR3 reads TGTGCCAGCTCCGGGGGGGACACTGGGACCTACGAGCAGTACTTC. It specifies CASSGGDTGTYEQYF.

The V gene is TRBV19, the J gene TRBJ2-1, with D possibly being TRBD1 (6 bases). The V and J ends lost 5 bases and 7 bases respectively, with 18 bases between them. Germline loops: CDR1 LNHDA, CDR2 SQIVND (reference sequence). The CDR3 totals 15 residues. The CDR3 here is CASSARTVVDNEQFF. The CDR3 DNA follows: TGTGCCAGTAGTGCCAGGACAGTCGTGGATAATGAGCAGTTCTTC.

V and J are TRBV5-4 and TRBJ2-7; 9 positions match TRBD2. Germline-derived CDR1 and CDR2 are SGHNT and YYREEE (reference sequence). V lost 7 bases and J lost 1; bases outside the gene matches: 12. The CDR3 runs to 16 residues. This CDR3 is CASSSGDSLPSYEQYF. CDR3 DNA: TGTGCCAGCTCTAGCGGGGACTCTCTCCCTTCCTACGAGCAGTACTTC.